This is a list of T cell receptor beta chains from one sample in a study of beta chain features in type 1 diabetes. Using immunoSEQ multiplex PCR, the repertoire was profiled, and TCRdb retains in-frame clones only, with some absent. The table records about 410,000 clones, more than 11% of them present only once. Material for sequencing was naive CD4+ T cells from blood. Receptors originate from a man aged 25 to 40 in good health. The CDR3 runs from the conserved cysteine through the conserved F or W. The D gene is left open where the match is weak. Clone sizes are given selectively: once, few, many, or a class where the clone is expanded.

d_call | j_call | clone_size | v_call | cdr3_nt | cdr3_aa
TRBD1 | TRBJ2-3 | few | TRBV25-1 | TGTGCCAGCGGCCCGACAGGGGGAGGCACAGATACGCAGTATTTT | CASGPTGGGTDTQYF
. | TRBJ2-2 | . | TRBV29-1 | TGCAGCGTTCTCATGCGTTCCGGGGAGCTGTTTTTT | CSVLMRSGELFF
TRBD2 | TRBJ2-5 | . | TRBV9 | TGTGCCAGCAGCATTTCTAGCGGGAGGGCCGGGGAGACCCAGTACTTC | CASSISSGRAGETQYF
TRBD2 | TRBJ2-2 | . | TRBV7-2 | TGTGCCAGCAGCTCCCACTGGGGTAGCGGGGGCCCGAACACCGGGGAGCTGTTTTTT | CASSSHWGSGGPNTGELFF
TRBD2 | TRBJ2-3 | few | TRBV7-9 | TGTGCCAGCAGCTTCAGTAGCGGGAGACCCGATACGCAGTATTTT | CASSFSSGRPDTQYF
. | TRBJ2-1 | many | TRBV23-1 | TGCGCCAGCAGTTTTATTTCCGCGGTCGATGAGCAGTTCTTC | CASSFISAVDEQFF
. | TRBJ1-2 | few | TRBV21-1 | TGTGCCAGCAGCAAACAAGGGCAGGGGTGTTATGGCTACACCTTC | CASSKQGQGCYGYTF
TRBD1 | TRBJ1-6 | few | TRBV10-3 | TGTGCCATCAGAGGCGGGACAGGTCAATCACCCCTCCACTTT | CAIRGGTGQSPLHF
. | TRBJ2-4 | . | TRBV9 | TGTGCCAGCAGCGCTGGACAGTTAGCCAAAAACATTCAGTACTTC | CASSAGQLAKNIQYF
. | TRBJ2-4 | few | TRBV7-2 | TGTGCCAGCAGCTTTTGGGATGGGGGATCCAAAAACATTCAGTACTTC | CASSFWDGGSKNIQYF
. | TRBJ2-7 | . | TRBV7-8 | TGTGCCAGCAGCACGGGGGTAGCGGAGCCCTACGAGCAGTACTTC | CASSTGVAEPYEQYF
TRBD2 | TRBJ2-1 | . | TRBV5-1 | TGCGCCAGCAGCACCTCCGGGGGGTCCTACAATGAGCAGTTCTTC | CASSTSGGSYNEQFF
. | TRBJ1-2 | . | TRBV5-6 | TGTGCCAGCAGCTTGGCAGGCGCCGTAGGCTACACCTTC | CASSLAGAVGYTF
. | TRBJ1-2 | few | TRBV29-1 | TGCAGCGTTGCCGGGGGTTCTGGCGGCTACACCTTC | CSVAGGSGGYTF
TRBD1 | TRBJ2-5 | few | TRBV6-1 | TGTGCCAGCAGTAGACAGGGGGGAGAGACCCAGTACTTC | CASSRQGGETQYF
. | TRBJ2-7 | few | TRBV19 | TGTGCCAGTATGAGTGGAGATGGCAACGAGCAGTACTTC | CASMSGDGNEQYF
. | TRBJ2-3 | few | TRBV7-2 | . | CASTFGSTDTQYF
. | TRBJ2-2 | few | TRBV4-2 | TGTGCCAGCAGCCAAGCCGCAGAGGCCGGGGAGCTGTTTTTT | CASSQAAEAGELFF
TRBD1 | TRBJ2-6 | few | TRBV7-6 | TGTGCCAGCAGCTTCCGACGTAGGGACAGGGACTCCTCTGGGGCCAACGTCCTGACTTTC | CASSFRRRDRDSSGANVLTF
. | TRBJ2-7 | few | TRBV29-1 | TGCAGCGTCGCCCCCGGGACAACGCCTATTCACTACGAGCAGTACTTC | CSVAPGTTPIHYEQYF
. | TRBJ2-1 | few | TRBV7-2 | TGTGCCAGCAGTCAAGGGGTTTTCAATGAGCAGTTCTTC | CASSQGVFNEQFF
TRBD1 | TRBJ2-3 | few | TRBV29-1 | TGCAGCGTTGTGGGGACAGGTCTGGATACGCAGTATTTT | CSVVGTGLDTQYF
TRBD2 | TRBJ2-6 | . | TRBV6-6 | TGTGCCAGCAGAGCCCGCGGGGGCTCTGGGGCCAACGTCCTGACTTTC | CASRARGGSGANVLTF
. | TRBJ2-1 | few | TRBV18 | TGTGCCAGCACTCGTTCCTATGACCATGAGCAGTTCTTC | CASTRSYDHEQFF
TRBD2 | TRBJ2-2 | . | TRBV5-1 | TGCGCCAGCAGCTCACCGGGACTAGCGACCGGGGAGCTGTTTTTT | CASSSPGLATGELFF
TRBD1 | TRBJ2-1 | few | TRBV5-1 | TGCGCCAGCAGCACGATGACAGGGGGCAATGAGCAGTTCTTC | CASSTMTGGNEQFF
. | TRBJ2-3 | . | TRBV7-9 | TGTGCCAGCAGTTACGTGACAGATACGCAGTATTTT | CASSYVTDTQYF
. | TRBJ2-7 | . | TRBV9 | TGTGCCAGCAGCCCCGAGGGGGTTGCCTACGAGCAGTACTTC | CASSPEGVAYEQYF
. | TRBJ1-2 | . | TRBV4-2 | TGTGCCAGCAGCCGCGGCAGGAACTATGGCTACACCTTC | CASSRGRNYGYTF
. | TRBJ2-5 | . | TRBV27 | TGTGCCAGCAGTTTGCGACAGCAAGAGACCCAGTACTTC | CASSLRQQETQYF
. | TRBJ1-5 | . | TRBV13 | TGTGCCAGCAGCTTAAGGACTTACAATCAGCCCCAGCATTTT | CASSLRTYNQPQHF
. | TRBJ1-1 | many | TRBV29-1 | TGCAGCGTTGGATACAGGCTAATGAACACTGAAGCTTTCTTT | CSVGYRLMNTEAFF
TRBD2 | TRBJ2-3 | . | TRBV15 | TGTGCCACCAGCAGAGAGGCTAGCGGGACAGATACGCAGTATTTT | CATSREASGTDTQYF
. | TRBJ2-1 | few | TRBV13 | TGTGCCAGCAGCTTCTCGGCGAACAATAGACGCGAATCAATGAATGAGCAGTTCTTC | CASSFSANNRRESMNEQFF
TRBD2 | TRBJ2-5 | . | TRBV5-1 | TGCGCCAGCAGCTTGAGATCTAGCGGGAGACTCCGTGGGGGAGAGACCCAGTACTTC | CASSLRSSGRLRGGETQYF
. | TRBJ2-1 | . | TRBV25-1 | TGTGCCAGCGGAGGGCCCTACAATGAGCAGTTCTTC | CASGGPYNEQFF
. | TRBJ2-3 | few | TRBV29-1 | TGCAGCGTTGAAGTGGGGAGCACAACAGATACGCAGTATTTT | CSVEVGSTTDTQYF
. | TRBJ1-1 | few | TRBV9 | TGTGCCAGCTCCAGAGCGGGGGAGTACACTGAAGCTTTCTTT | CASSRAGEYTEAFF
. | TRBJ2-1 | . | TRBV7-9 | TGTGCCAGCAGCTCTCTGGGGTGGGGGATCTTCTCCTACAATGAGCAGTTCTTC | CASSSLGWGIFSYNEQFF
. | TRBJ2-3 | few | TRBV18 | TGTGCCAGCTCACCCCGAACCGGGATCACAGATACGCAGTATTTT | CASSPRTGITDTQYF
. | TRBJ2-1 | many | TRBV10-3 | TGTGCCATCAGTGAGGACAGCTCCTACAATGAGCAGTTCTTC | CAISEDSSYNEQFF
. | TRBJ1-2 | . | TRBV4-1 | TGCGCCAGCAGCCAAGGCTCTCTAGCTACCAACTATGGCTACACCTTC | CASSQGSLATNYGYTF
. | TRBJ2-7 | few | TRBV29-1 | TGCAGCGGGGAAGGGGGTGGTAAGCAGTACTTC | CSGEGGGKQYF